This TCR beta chain was sequenced during a study of blood T cell repertoires in COVID-19. Recovery meant two consecutive negative NP/OP PCR tests, professional clearance, or resolved symptoms. V lost 2 bases and J lost 6, with 17 bases in between. Germline loops: CDR1 GTSNPN, CDR2 SVGIG (reference sequence). This CDR3 spans 16 amino acids. TCRdb keeps only in-frame clones here, not all; method: immunoSEQ multiplex PCR. The sample has approximately 230,000 clones, almost 85% seen once; the top ten hold approximately 16%. This chain links TRBV30 with TRBJ2-6; D is uncertain. Sequencing used PBMCs or T cells enriched from blood (not recorded which). The sequence was obtained from a man aged 35 to 55 who had recovered from COVID-19. CDR3 in DNA: TGTGCCTGGAGTTGGAGCCACCATAAGTCGGCCAACGTCCTGACTTTC. It translates to CAWSWSHHKSANVLTF.